This is a list of T cell receptor beta chains from one sample in a study of CD8+ T cells in alopecia areata. Using immunoSEQ multiplex PCR, the repertoire was profiled, and TCRdb retains in-frame clones only, with some absent. The table includes 180,000 or so clones, 51% detected once. The sample was CD8+ T cells sorted from blood, taken at week 52, from a patient treated with tofacitinib. The source of these receptors is a human donor with alopecia areata. Both conserved end residues are part of each CDR3. The D gene is left open where the match is weak. Size is stated for part of the rows, as once, few or many counts, or as a class when the clone is expanded.

v_call	clone_size	j_call	d_call	cdr3_aa	cdr3_nt
TRBV5-1	-	TRBJ2-1	TRBD2	CASSLTQRGNYNEQFF	TGCGCCAGCAGCTTAACTCAGCGGGGGAATTACAATGAGCAGTTCTTC
TRBV2	-	TRBJ2-2	-	CASVTTRETGELFF	TGTGCCAGCGTGACTACAAGGGAAACCGGGGAGCTGTTTTTT
TRBV5-6	-	TRBJ2-1	-	CASSLSPRLSLNEQFF	TGTGCCAGCAGCTTGAGCCCGAGACTGTCGCTCAATGAGCAGTTCTTC
TRBV12-5	-	TRBJ1-2	-	CASGLASFGGYTF	TGTGCTAGTGGTTTGGCCTCCTTCGGAGGCTACACCTTC
TRBV11-1	-	TRBJ2-7	-	CASSLDPVYEQYF	TGTGCCAGCAGCCTTGACCCGGTCTACGAGCAGTACTTC
TRBV29-1	few	TRBJ1-1	-	CSVEDQGLNF	TGCAGCGTTGAAGATCAGGGGTTAAACTTT
TRBV11-2	-	TRBJ2-7	TRBD1	CASSQGQEQYF	TGTGCCAGCAGCCAGGGACAGGAGCAGTACTTC
TRBV13	few	TRBJ2-1	TRBD2	CASSSAPGGLSEQFF	TGTGCCAGCAGCTCAGCTCCGGGGGGGCTGTCTGAGCAGTTCTTC
TRBV19	once	TRBJ1-2	-	CASSLTENYGYTF	TGTGCCAGTAGTCTCACAGAGAACTATGGCTACACCTTC
TRBV5-6	-	TRBJ1-1	-	CASLDTLNTEAFF	TGTGCCAGCCTGGACACATTGAACACTGAAGCTTTCTTT
TRBV10-3	few	TRBJ2-6	-	CAISESRGSGANVLTF	TGTGCCATCAGTGAGTCTCGCGGCTCTGGGGCCAACGTCCTGACTTTC
TRBV15	-	TRBJ2-5	-	CATSRDWPGAETQYF	TGTGCCACCAGCAGAGATTGGCCGGGGGCGGAGACCCAGTACTTC
TRBV5-6	-	TRBJ2-3	TRBD1	CASTWTGLTDTQYF	TGTGCCAGCACCTGGACAGGGCTGACAGATACGCAGTATTTT
TRBV29-1	-	TRBJ1-1	-	CSVVVNTEAFF	TGCAGCGTTGTGGTGAACACTGAAGCTTTCTTT
TRBV27	-	TRBJ1-1	-	CASSYKGRMNTEAFF	TGTGCCAGCAGTTATAAAGGGAGAATGAACACTGAAGCTTTCTTT
TRBV5-6	-	TRBJ1-5	-	CASSLAGGNSNQPQHF	TGTGCCAGCAGCTTGGCCGGGGGAAATAGCAATCAGCCCCAGCATTTT
TRBV30	few	TRBJ1-5	-	CAWSGTTGTLNQPQHF	TGTGCCTGGAGTGGAACAACCGGGACTCTTAATCAGCCCCAGCATTTT
TRBV5-6	-	TRBJ1-6	-	CASSSQGSPLHF	TGTGCCAGCAGCTCCCAGGGTTCACCCCTCCACTTT
TRBV25-1	-	TRBJ1-2	-	CASNDGNYGYTF	TGTGCCAGCAACGACGGAAACTATGGCTACACCTTC
TRBV13	-	TRBJ2-1	TRBD2	CATLAGNEQFF	TGTGCCACCCTAGCGGGGAATGAGCAGTTCTTC
TRBV29-1	few	TRBJ2-7	TRBD1	CSVWGQGGEQYF	TGCAGCGTTTGGGGACAGGGAGGCGAGCAGTACTTC
TRBV27	-	TRBJ1-5	-	CASRTDRRSNQPQHF	TGTGCCAGCAGAACCGACAGGAGGAGCAATCAGCCCCAGCATTTT
TRBV9	-	TRBJ1-1	-	CASSPPVKGTEAFF	TGTGCCAGCAGCCCCCCGGTGAAGGGCACTGAAGCTTTCTTT
TRBV27	-	TRBJ2-1	-	CASSLSLQLSSYNEQFF	TGTGCCAGCAGTTTATCCCTGCAACTGAGCTCCTACAATGAGCAGTTCTTC
TRBV9	-	TRBJ2-7	TRBD1	CASSIGQGYEQYF	TGTGCCAGCAGCATCGGACAGGGCTACGAGCAGTACTTC
TRBV15	-	TRBJ2-5	-	CATSTPGGQRGETQYF	TGTGCCACCAGCACCCCGGGGGGCCAGAGGGGAGAGACCCAGTACTTC
TRBV7-9	few	TRBJ1-2	TRBD1	CASSSSGGGYTF	TGTGCCAGCAGCAGCTCAGGGGGTGGCTACACCTTC
TRBV13	few	TRBJ2-7	-	CASSPRTDYEQYF	TGTGCCAGCAGCCCCCGGACTGACTACGAGCAGTACTTC
TRBV10-3	few	TRBJ1-1	TRBD1	CAIGGDREADTEAFF	TGTGCCATCGGGGGGGACAGGGAAGCGGACACTGAAGCTTTCTTT
TRBV9	few	TRBJ2-3	TRBD2	CASGTSGGHGDTQYF	TGTGCCAGCGGGACTAGCGGGGGGCATGGAGATACGCAGTATTTT
TRBV29-1	-	TRBJ2-1	TRBD2	CSVPFPSSGAHNEQFF	TGCAGCGTCCCCTTCCCTTCTAGCGGGGCTCACAATGAGCAGTTCTTC
TRBV29-1	-	TRBJ1-1	-	CSVGRNTEAFF	TGCAGCGTTGGTCGGAACACTGAAGCTTTCTTT
TRBV11-1	-	TRBJ2-5	TRBD2	CASSLGLAGGETQYF	TGTGCCAGCAGCTTAGGCCTAGCGGGGGGTGAGACCCAGTACTTC
TRBV7-3	-	TRBJ1-6	-	CASSPGQYDSPLHF	TGTGCCAGCAGCCCCGGACAGTATGATTCACCCCTCCACTTT
TRBV27	-	TRBJ2-2	-	CASTIAGGTGELFF	TGTGCCAGCACCATTGCCGGGGGCACCGGGGAGCTGTTTTTT
TRBV27	-	TRBJ1-5	-	CASSLFWSSNQPQHF	TGTGCCAGCAGTTTATTTTGGAGTAGCAATCAGCCCCAGCATTTT
TRBV11-2	-	TRBJ2-7	TRBD1	CASSLRQGPVYEQYF	TGTGCCAGCAGCCTCCGACAGGGGCCCGTCTACGAGCAGTACTTC
TRBV4-2	-	TRBJ1-2	-	CASSQAQAEEHDGYTF	TGTGCCAGCAGCCAAGCTCAAGCAGAGGAACACGATGGCTACACCTTC
TRBV30	-	TRBJ2-7	-	CAGESAGKTMQYF	TGTGCCGGGGAGAGCGCAGGGAAAACGATGCAGTACTTC
TRBV7-9	few	TRBJ2-5	TRBD1	CASRRDRGQETQYF	TGTGCCAGCAGACGGGACAGGGGACAAGAGACCCAGTACTTC
TRBV27	-	TRBJ2-5	-	CASNGVGASDQETQYF	TGTGCCAGCAACGGGGTGGGGGCCAGTGATCAAGAGACCCAGTACTTC
TRBV30	few	TRBJ1-1	TRBD1	CGCQGATTEAFF	TGTGGGTGTCAGGGGGCCACCACTGAAGCTTTCTTT
TRBV30	-	TRBJ2-2	-	CAWSVVWGEYTGELFF	TGTGCCTGGAGTGTAGTTTGGGGGGAGTACACCGGGGAGCTGTTTTTT
TRBV30	few	TRBJ2-3	TRBD2	CAWRAPLAGAPWWYF	TGTGCCTGGAGGGCCCCCCTAGCGGGGGCCCCGTGGTGGTATTTT
TRBV19	few	TRBJ2-7	-	CASSIVAESYEQYF	TGTGCCAGTAGTATAGTAGCCGAAAGCTACGAGCAGTACTTC
TRBV10-3	few	TRBJ2-7	TRBD1	CAISESGWGGTGTYEQYF	TGTGCCATCAGTGAGTCGGGTTGGGGAGGGACAGGGACCTACGAGCAGTACTTC
TRBV27	few	TRBJ2-1	-	CASGDSYNEQFF	TGTGCCAGCGGGGACTCCTACAATGAGCAGTTCTTC
TRBV5-1	-	TRBJ1-2	-	CASSAMGADGYTF	TGCGCCAGCAGCGCGATGGGGGCGGATGGCTACACCTTC
TRBV29-1	-	TRBJ2-6	-	CSVAGQPGGSGANVLTF	TGCAGCGTTGCCGGACAGCCTGGGGGGTCTGGGGCCAACGTCCTGACTTTC